This T cell receptor beta chain was captured in a study of response to subunit inactivated influenza vaccine. This clonotype was seen at least ten times. Its antigen is unidentified. TCRdb analysed the RT-PCR reads with MiXCR anew, one entry per CDR3 protein. The data show over 800,000 distinct CDR3 sequences, 21% seen once. Study-level results: It was the authors' suggestion that each seasonal influenza vaccination recruits few new T cells.

This CDR3 contains 16 residues. J lost 7 bases, V lost 1 base, and 10 bases had no gene match. Per germline, CDR1 SGHRS and CDR2 YFSETQ. This clonotype was obtained from a man aged 45-65 years who received an inactivated influenza vaccine. Sequenced here: PBMCs from blood, sampled roughly 5 days after vaccination. The chain is built from TRBV5-1 and TRBJ2-2; 7 nucleotides align to TRBD2. The CDR3 region has the DNA TGCGCCAGCAGCTTGATTGCGGCGGGAGCCCACGGGGAGCTGTTTTTT. This translates into CASSLIAAGAHGELFF.